A single sample is the source of the 8 T cell receptor beta chains below, sequenced in a study of T cells in women clearing cervical HPV infection. This table comes from immunoSEQ multiplex PCR, and its TCRdb copy is limited to in-frame clones, with some not included. Its table records 30,000 or so clones. Sequenced input: blood buffy coat. The receptors come from a woman between 18 and 70 years old with a cervical HPV16 infection that either progressed to CIN3+ or cleared (not recorded which).

A note on this clone: Read data end 3 residues before the CDR3 end; the end is taken from the germline J gene. The chain recombines TRBV19 with TRBJ2-2; TRBD1 aligns across 8 bases. The CDR3 sequence is 15 residues long. V shed 7 bases and J 3 bases; nucleotides not matched to a gene: 7. The germline V gene has CDR1 LNHDA and CDR2 SQIVND (reference sequence). CDR3 bases read: TGTGCCAGTAAGTCCTTGGACAGGGACACCGGGGAG. As protein: CASKSLDRDTGE. The whole CDR3 sequence reads CASKSLDRDTGELFF.

As concerns this clone: Read coverage stops 3 residues before the CDR3 terminus; the germline J gene supplies the remainder. J is TRBJ1-5 and V is TRBV4-1; possibly TRBD1 for D (5 bases). CDR3 length equals 14 residues. The V end was cut by 0 bases, the J end by 2 bases, with 5 bases between. Per the germline V gene, CDR1 is MGHRA and CDR2 is YSYEKL. CDR3 DNA (partial): TGCGCCAGCAGCCAAGAACAGGGCAATCAGCCC. Translation gives CASSQEQGNQP. The whole CDR3 protein is CASSQEQGNQPQHF.

Worth noting for this clone: The read terminates 3 residues ahead of where the CDR3 ends, so the germline J gene completes it. The genes are TRBV20-1 and TRBJ2-3, with 8 bases identical to TRBD2. V dropped 6 bases and J dropped 0; count of bases not matched to a gene: 8. The CDR3 length is 15 residues. In germline, CDR1 is DFQATT, CDR2 SNEGSKA (reference sequence). The CDR3 reads CSAKKRGISTDTQYF. The CDR3 DNA, read in part, is TGCAGTGCAAAAAAGCGGGGGATTAGCACAGATACG.

A remark on this clone: The observed sequence ends 3 residues before the CDR3 terminus, with the missing tail filled in from the germline J gene. V and J are TRBV7-7 and TRBJ2-2, with TRBD1 identical over 7 bases. J gave up 4 bases and V 4 bases, and 9 bases lay outside the gene matches. Germline CDR1 is SSHAT and CDR2 is FNYEAQ (reference sequence). This CDR3 has 16 amino acids. CDR3 sequence: CASSSLTGTFTGELFF. Partial CDR3 DNA: TGTGCCAGCAGCTCCCTGACAGGGACCTTCACCGGGGAG.

As to this clone: The CDR3 end lies 3 residues beyond the end of the read and is filled in from the germline J gene. J is TRBJ2-3 and V is TRBV7-2, with TRBD1 matching 7 bases. The germline gives CDR1 SGHTA, CDR2 FQGNSA. The CDR3 spans 14 residues. V was pared by 5 bases and J by 3 bases, with 5 bases of the junction left unmatched. CDR3 loop: CASSIHRGTDTQYF. The CDR3 DNA, read in part, is TGTGCCAGCAGCATCCACAGGGGTACAGATACG. The full variable domain, in which reference TRBV7-2 and TRBJ2-3 provide the parts outside the CDR3, is GAGVSQSPSNKVTEKGKDVELRCDPISGHTALYWYRQSLGQGLEFLIYFQGNSAPDKSGLPSDRFSAERTGGSVSTLTIQRTQQEDSAVYLCASSIHRGTDTQYFGPGTRLTVL.

Remarks on this clone: The sequenced fragment ends 3 residues before the CDR3 boundary, so the rest is inferred from the germline J gene. The chain joins TRBV4-1 to TRBJ2-7, with TRBD1 as a possible D gene (6 bases). Trimming removed 2 bases from V and 3 bases from J, with 8 bases in between. This CDR3 has 13 amino acids. The V gene's germline CDR1 is MGHRA and CDR2 YSYEKL. The DNA read from the CDR3 is TGCGCCAGCAGCCAACAACAGGGCTACGAG. Translating it yields CASSQQQGYE. Given in full, the CDR3 is CASSQQQGYEQYF.

Points on this clone: From the germline J gene comes the end of the CDR3, since the read stops 3 residues before it. This sequence joins TRBV6-4 and TRBJ2-1, with 7 bases fitting TRBD2. The junction had 5 bases not matched to a gene; V was cut back by 0 bases and J by 6 bases. There are 15 residues in the CDR3. Germline V gives CDR1 MRHNA, CDR2 SNTAGT. CDR3 sequence: CASSDSGGGSNEQFF. The DNA read from the CDR3 is TGTGCCAGCAGTGACTCTGGCGGGGGTTCCAATGAG.

The CDR3 DNA, read in part, is TGCGCCAGCAGCCGCACAGGGGGCGAGTCCTATGGC. Its protein is CASSRTGGESYG. From start to end, the CDR3 is CASSRTGGESYGYTF. The chain employs TRBV5-1 and TRBJ1-2; 9 bases fit TRBD1. The CDR3 end is not reached by the read, which stops 3 residues before it; the germline J gene fills it in. The CDR3 covers 15 residues. In germline, CDR1 is SGHRS, CDR2 YFSETQ. V shed 4 bases and J 4 bases; nucleotides not matched to a gene: 8. The variable domain in full, completed from reference TRBV5-1 and TRBJ1-2, reads KAGVTQTPRYLIKTRGQQVTLSCSPISGHRSVSWYQQTPGQGLQFLFEYFSETQRNKGNFPGRFSGRQFSNSRSEMNVSTLELGDSALYLCASSRTGGESYGYTFGSGTRLTVV.